This TCR beta chain is drawn from a study of cytomegalovirus exposure and HLA in healthy donors (TCRdb year 2017). Context from the whole study: According to a later analysis, one platform produced both the roughly 110 validation repertoires and the roughly 650 repertoires of the first cohort. The study aimed to test whether signatures of past pathogen exposure could be identified by cataloging public T cell receptors. In addition to the first cohort of around 670 subjects, a separate validation cohort of 100 to 150 different subjects was used. To predict cytomegalovirus infection status, the study brought together high-throughput TCR immunosequencing, statistical association of individual TCRs with disease status, and machine learning.

With respect to this clone: Which antigen it targets is not known. Nothing much larger sits one base from this clone, and base qualities are not available.

Study-wide findings and limitations: The authors suggested that the approach could potentially be extended to other disease states and immunological phenotypes. A later analysis had no HLA typing for the validation cohort, so co-occurrence there was scored across all 110 or so repertoires. The classifier was reported to diagnose cytomegalovirus status with high specificity and sensitivity in both the original cohort and the validation cohort. A later analysis found that TCRs clustered in the first cohort also tended to co-occur in the roughly 120 validation repertoires, with 90% to 95% of cluster scores above 0. Most TCR sequences were seen in very few donors, while some public TCRs were found in many individuals. In vitro tests confirmed that a few of the cytomegalovirus-associated TCR beta chains recognize cytomegalovirus antigens. In the study, 150 to 200 TCR beta chains were listed as associated with cytomegalovirus.

The donors belonged to the validation cohort of about 120 subjects, which was separate from the approximately 700-subject first cohort. The protocol used for the library was the immunoSEQ multiplex PCR assay. Processing in the source paper ran as follows. A statistical classification framework was built for diagnosing cytomegalovirus status from the catalog of TCR beta chain sequences. The source is immuneACCESS, and TCRdb retained only in-frame sequences with V and J called. Part of the clones is not carried over; for the studies checked, unresolved V genes explain less than half of this, and the remainder is unexplained. The DNA was the basis for D and trimming; V, J and clone size are from that table. The sample table contains under 150,000 clones; only one count was recorded for more than 75% of them. Just under 6.5% of the sample is taken by the ten largest. V is clipped by 3 bases and J by 6 bases, and the sequence between their germline boundaries is 9 bases long. The CDR3 holds 12 amino acids from the cysteine to the phenylalanine. Only CDR3 DNA is held: 36 bases, read in frame from base 1. From a lookup of the germline V gene, CDR1 and CDR2 are SGHTA and FQGNSA.

The sample comprised PBMCs. The source is a woman aged 18 to 35 in good health and CMV-seropositive. The rearrangement joined TRBV7-2 to TRBJ2-7, with the D gene too uncertain to name. The CDR3 sequence is CASSFFGGEQYF. The DNA reads TGTGCCAGCAGCTTTTTCGGTGGCGAGCAGTACTTC.